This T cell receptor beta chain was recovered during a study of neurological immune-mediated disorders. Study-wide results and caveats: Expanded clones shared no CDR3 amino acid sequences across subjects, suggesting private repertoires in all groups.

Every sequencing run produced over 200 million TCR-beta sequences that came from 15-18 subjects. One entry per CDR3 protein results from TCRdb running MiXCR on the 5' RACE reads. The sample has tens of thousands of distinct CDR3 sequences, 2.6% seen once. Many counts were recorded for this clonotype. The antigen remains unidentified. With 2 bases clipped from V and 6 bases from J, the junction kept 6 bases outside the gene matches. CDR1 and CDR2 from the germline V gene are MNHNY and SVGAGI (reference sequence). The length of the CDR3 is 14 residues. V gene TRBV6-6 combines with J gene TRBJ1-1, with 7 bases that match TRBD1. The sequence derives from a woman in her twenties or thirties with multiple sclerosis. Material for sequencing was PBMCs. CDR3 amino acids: CASSYRDRVAEAFF. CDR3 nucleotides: TGTGCCAGCAGTTACCGTGACAGGGTAGCTGAAGCTTTCTTT.